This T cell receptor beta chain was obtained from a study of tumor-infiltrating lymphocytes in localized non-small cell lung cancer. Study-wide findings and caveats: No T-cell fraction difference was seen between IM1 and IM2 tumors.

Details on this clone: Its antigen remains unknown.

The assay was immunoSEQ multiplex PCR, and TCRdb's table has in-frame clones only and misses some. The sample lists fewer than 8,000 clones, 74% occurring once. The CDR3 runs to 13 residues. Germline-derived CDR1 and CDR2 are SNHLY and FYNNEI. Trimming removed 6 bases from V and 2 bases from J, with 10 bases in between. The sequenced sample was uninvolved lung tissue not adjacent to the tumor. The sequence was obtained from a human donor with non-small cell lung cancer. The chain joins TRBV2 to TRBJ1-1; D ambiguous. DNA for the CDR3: TGTGCCAGCAGGCGGGTTAGAAACACTGAAGCTTTCTTT. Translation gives CASRRVRNTEAFF.